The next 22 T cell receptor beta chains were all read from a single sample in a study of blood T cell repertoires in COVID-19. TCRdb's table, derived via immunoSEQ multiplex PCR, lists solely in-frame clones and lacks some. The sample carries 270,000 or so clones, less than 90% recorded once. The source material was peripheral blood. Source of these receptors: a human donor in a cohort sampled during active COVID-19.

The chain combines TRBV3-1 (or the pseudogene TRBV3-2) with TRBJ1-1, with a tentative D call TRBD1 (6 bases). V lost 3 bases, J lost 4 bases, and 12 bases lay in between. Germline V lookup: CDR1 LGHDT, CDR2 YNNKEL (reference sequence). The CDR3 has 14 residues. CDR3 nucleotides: TGTGCCAGCAGCCAGGACAGTCTATCCACTGAAGCTTTCTTT. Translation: CASSQDSLSTEAFF.

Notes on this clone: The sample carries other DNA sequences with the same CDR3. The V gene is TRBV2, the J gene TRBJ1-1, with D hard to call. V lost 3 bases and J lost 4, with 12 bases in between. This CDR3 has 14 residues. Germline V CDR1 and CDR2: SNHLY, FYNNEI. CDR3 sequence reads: CASSERSRGTEAFF. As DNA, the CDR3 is TGTGCCAGCAGTGAGAGGAGCCGGGGCACTGAAGCTTTCTTT.

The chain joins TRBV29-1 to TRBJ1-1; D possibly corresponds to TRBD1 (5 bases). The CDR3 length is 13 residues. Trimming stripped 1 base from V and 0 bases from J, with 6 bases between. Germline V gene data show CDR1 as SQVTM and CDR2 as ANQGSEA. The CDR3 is CSVEGQMNTEAFF. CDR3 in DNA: TGCAGCGTTGAAGGACAGATGAACACTGAAGCTTTCTTT.

Written as DNA, the CDR3 is TGTGCCAGCAGTACCGAAGGGGTTGGAAACACCATATATTTT. It codes for CASSTEGVGNTIYF. This sequence joins TRBV25-1 and TRBJ1-3, with a tentative D call TRBD1 (5 bases). The length of the CDR3 is 14 residues. V was pared by 5 bases and J by 3 bases, with 11 bases between. Germline V gene sequence: CDR1 MGHDK, CDR2 SYGVNS.

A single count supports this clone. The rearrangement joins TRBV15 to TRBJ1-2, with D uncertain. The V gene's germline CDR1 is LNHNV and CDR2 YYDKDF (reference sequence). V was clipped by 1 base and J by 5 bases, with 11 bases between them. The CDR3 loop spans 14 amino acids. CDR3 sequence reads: CATSRGLTGYGYTF. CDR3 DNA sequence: TGTGCCACCAGCAGAGGGTTGACGGGTTATGGCTACACCTTC. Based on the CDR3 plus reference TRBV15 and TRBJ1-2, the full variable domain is DAMVIQNPRYQVTQFGKPVTLSCSQTLNHNVMYWYQQKSSQAPKLLFHYYDKDFNNEADTPDNFQSRRPNTSFCFLDIRSPGLGDTAMYLCATSRGLTGYGYTFGSGTRLTVV.

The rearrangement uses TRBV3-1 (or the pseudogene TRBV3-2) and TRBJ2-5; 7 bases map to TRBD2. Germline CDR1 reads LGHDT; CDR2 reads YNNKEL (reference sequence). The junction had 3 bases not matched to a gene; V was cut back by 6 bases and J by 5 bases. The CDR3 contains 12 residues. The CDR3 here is CASRAAGETQYF. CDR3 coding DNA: TGTGCCAGCAGAGCAGCGGGGGAGACCCAGTACTTC.

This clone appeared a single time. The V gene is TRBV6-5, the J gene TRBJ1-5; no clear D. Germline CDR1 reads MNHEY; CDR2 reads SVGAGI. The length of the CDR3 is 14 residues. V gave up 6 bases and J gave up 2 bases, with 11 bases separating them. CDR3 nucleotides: TGTGCCAGCAGGAGAGGAGCCCGCAATCAGCCCCAGCATTTT. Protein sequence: CASRRGARNQPQHF.

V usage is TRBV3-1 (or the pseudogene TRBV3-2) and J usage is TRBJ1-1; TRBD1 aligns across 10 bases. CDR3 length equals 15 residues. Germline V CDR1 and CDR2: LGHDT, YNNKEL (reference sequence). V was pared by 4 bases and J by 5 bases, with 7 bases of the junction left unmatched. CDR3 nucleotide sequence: TGTGCCAGCAGCCGAAGACAGGGGGCGAGAACTGAAGCTTTCTTT. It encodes CASSRRQGARTEAFF.

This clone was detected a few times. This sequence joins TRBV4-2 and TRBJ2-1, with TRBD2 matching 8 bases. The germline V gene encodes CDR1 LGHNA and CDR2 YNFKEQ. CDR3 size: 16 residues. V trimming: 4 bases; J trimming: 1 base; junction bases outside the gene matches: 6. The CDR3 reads CASSPLAGNSYNEQFF. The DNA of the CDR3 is TGTGCCAGCAGCCCCTTAGCGGGGAATTCCTACAATGAGCAGTTCTTC.

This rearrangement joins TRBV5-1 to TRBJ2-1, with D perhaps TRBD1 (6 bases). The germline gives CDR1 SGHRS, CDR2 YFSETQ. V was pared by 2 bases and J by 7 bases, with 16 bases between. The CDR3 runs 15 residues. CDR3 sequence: CASSFIRGSTNEQFF. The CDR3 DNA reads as TGCGCCAGCAGCTTTATCAGGGGCAGTACGAATGAGCAGTTCTTC.

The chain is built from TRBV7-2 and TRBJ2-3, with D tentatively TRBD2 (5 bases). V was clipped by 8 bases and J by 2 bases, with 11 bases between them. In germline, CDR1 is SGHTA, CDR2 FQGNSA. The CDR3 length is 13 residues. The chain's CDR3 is CASSRDTTDTQYF. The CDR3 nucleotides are TGTGCCAGCTCACGGGATACCACAGATACGCAGTATTTT.

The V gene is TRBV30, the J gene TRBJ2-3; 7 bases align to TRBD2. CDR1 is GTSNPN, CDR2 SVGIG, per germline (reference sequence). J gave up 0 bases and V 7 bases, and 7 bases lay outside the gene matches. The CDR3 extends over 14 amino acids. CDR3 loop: CASKQRGSTDTQYF. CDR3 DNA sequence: TGTGCCTCCAAGCAGCGGGGTAGCACAGATACGCAGTATTTT.

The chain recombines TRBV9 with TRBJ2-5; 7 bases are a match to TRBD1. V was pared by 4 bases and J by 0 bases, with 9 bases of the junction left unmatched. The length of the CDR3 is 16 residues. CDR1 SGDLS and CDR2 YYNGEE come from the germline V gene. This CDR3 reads CASSPRQGSYQETQYF. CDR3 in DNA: TGTGCCAGCAGCCCCCGACAGGGATCGTACCAAGAGACCCAGTACTTC.

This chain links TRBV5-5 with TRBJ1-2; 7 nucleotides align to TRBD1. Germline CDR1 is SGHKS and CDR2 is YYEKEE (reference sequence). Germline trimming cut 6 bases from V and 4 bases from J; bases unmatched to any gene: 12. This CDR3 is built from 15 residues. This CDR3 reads CASIPTGEKSYGYTF. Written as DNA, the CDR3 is TGTGCCAGCATCCCAACAGGGGAGAAGAGCTATGGCTACACCTTC.

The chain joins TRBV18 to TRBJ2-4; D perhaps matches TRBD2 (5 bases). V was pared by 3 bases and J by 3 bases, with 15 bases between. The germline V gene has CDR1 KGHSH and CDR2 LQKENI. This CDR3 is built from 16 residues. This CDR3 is CASSPNKDGNKNIQYF. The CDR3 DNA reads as TGTGCCAGCTCACCCAATAAGGACGGGAACAAAAACATTCAGTACTTC.

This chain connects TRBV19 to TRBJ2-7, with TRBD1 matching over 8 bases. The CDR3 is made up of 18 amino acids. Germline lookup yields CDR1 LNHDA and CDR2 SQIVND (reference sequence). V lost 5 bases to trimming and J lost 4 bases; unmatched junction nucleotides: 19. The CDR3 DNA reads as TGTGCCAGTAGTCGCATCCCAAAAACAGGGGGGATAACTTACGAGCAGTACTTC. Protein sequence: CASSRIPKTGGITYEQYF.

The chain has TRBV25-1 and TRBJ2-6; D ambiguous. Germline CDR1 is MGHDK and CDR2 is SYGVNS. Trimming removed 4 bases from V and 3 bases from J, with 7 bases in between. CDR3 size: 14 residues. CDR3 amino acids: CASSVAGGANVLTF. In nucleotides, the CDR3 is TGTGCCAGCAGTGTCGCCGGTGGGGCCAACGTCCTGACTTTC.

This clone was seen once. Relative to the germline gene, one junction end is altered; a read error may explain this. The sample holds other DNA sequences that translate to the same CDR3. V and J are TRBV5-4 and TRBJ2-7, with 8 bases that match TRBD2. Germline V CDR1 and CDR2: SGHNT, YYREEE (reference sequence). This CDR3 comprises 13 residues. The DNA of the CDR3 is TGTGCTAGCAGCAGACTAGCGCAAGCGGGGCAGTACTTC. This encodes CASSRLAQAGQYF.

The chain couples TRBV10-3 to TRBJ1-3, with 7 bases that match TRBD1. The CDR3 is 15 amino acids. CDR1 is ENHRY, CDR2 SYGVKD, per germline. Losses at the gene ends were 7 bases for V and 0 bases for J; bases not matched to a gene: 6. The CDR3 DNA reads TGTGCCATCACTAGGGACAGTAGCTCTGGAAACACCATATATTTT. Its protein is CAITRDSSSGNTIYF.

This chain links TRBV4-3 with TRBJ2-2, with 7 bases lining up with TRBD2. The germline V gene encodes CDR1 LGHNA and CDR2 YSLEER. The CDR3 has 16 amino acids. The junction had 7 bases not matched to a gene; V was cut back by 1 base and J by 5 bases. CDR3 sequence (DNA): TGCGCCAGCAGCCAAGCCGTGGGAGGGCCGACCGGGGAGCTGTTTTTT. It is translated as CASSQAVGGPTGELFF.

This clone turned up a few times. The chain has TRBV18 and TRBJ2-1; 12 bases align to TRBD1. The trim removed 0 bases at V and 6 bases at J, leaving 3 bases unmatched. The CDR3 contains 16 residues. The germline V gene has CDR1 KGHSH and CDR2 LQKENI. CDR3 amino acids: CASSPPGTGGPNEQFF. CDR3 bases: TGTGCCAGCTCACCACCCGGGACAGGGGGCCCCAATGAGCAGTTCTTC. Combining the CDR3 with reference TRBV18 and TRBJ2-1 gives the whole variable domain NAGVMQNPRHLVRRRGQEARLRCSPMKGHSHVYWYRQLPEEGLKFMVYLQKENIIDESGMPKERFSAEFPKEGPSILRIQQVVRGDSAAYFCASSPPGTGGPNEQFFGPGTRLTVL.

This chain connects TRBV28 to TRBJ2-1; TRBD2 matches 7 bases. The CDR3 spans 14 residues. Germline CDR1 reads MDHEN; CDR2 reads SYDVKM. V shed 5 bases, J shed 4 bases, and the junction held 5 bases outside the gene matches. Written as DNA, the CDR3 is TGTGCCAGCAGTGAGACGGGAGGATACAATGAGCAGTTCTTC. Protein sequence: CASSETGGYNEQFF.